These 3 T cell receptor beta chains were all obtained from the same sample, sequenced in a study of T-cell memory formation after mild COVID-19. In TCRdb, the 5' RACE reads were re-called with MiXCR into one record per CDR3 protein. Here the sample spans 300,000 to 350,000 distinct CDR3 sequences, roughly 13% being singletons. The sample taken for sequencing was PBMCs or a T cell subset sorted from them (not recorded which). The receptors originated from a young man who had mild COVID-19 (a few samples of this study predate the infection). Cell type and time point are not known.

This clonotype was seen repeatedly, ten times or more. V and J are TRBV7-9 and TRBJ2-1; possible D gene TRBD2, 7 bases. CDR3 length: 16 amino acids. The V and J ends lost 5 bases and 0 bases respectively, with 14 bases between them. CDR1 is SEHNR and CDR2 is FQNEAQ in the germline V gene (reference sequence). The chain's CDR3 is CASSTWGGASYNEQFF. CDR3 in DNA: TGTGCCAGCAGCACTTGGGGGGGGGCCTCCTACAATGAGCAGTTCTTC.

The chain uses TRBV10-1 and TRBJ2-3; 9 positions agree with TRBD2. Germline CDR1 WNHNN, CDR2 SYGVQD (reference sequence). CDR3 size: 16 residues. Trimming cost V 3 bases and J 4 bases; bases outside gene matches: 8. The CDR3 DNA reads TGCGCCAGCAGTGAAGGGTTTGGCGGGGGGGCAGATACGCAGTATTTT. Its protein product is CASSEGFGGGADTQYF.

V usage is TRBV7-6 and J usage is TRBJ2-2, with a tentative D call TRBD2 (6 bases). CDR3 length: 17 residues. Germline-derived CDR1 and CDR2 are SGHVS and FNYEAQ. The V and J ends lost 1 base and 5 bases respectively, with 17 bases between them. CDR3 sequence reads: CASSLVVGGGWTGELFF. DNA of the CDR3: TGTGCCAGCAGCTTAGTCGTTGGGGGAGGCTGGACCGGGGAGCTGTTTTTT.